Listed below are T cell receptor beta chains from one sample, sequenced in a study of blood T cell repertoires in COVID-19. The protocol was immunoSEQ multiplex PCR, while the TCRdb copy is restricted to in-frame clones and leaves out a portion. Of about 280,000 clones in the sample, approximately 82% were seen once. What was sequenced was PBMCs or T cells enriched from blood (not recorded which). The receptor source for this set is a man aged 40-50 years who had been exposed to COVID-19. Both conserved end residues are part of each CDR3. Fields, in order: clone size, J gene, V gene, D gene, CDR3 protein, CDR3 DNA. The D gene is left open where the match is weak. The listing skips clone size in some rows; elsewhere it reads once, few, many or a size class.

NA,TRBJ2-2,TRBV11-2,TRBD2,CASSLGGRAGGELFF,TGTGCCAGCAGCTTAGGCGGGAGGGCCGGAGGGGAGCTGTTTTTT
NA,TRBJ2-3,TRBV5-4,NA,CASSTGTGRSDTQYF,TGTGCCAGCAGCACTGGTACAGGGCGTTCAGATACGCAGTATTTT
NA,TRBJ2-7,TRBV3-1/TRBV3-2,TRBD2,CASSQGPGGHYEQYF,TGTGCCAGCAGCCAAGGTCCGGGAGGGCACTACGAGCAGTACTTC
NA,TRBJ2-3,TRBV7-3,NA,CASSLKPVGSGRTDTQYF,TGTGCCAGCAGCTTAAAGCCCGTAGGGAGCGGGCGCACAGATACGCAGTATTTT
NA,TRBJ1-3,TRBV5-1,NA,CASSLGPGIGNTIYF,TGCGCCAGCAGCTTGGGCCCGGGGATTGGAAACACCATATATTTT
NA,TRBJ2-7,TRBV2,NA,CASSPSLGEQYF,TGTGCCAGCAGTCCCTCCCTCGGGGAGCAGTACTTC
NA,TRBJ2-7,TRBV24-1,NA,CATPPPSFRDSPYEQYF,TGTGCCACCCCCCCGCCCTCCTTCCGGGACTCCCCCTACGAGCAGTACTTC
few,TRBJ1-1,TRBV5-1,NA,CASSLGLMNTEAFF,TGCGCCAGCAGCTTGGGACTGATGAACACTGAAGCTTTCTTT
NA,TRBJ1-1,TRBV25-1,NA,CASSETGPHTEAFF,TGTGCCAGCAGTGAAACAGGGCCACACACTGAAGCTTTCTTT
few,TRBJ1-5,TRBV29-1,NA,CSVGAGRQPQHF,TGCAGCGTTGGGGCAGGGCGTCAGCCCCAGCATTTT
NA,TRBJ1-2,TRBV2,NA,CASSQTSTNYGYTF,TGTGCCAGTTCACAGACCTCGACCAACTATGGCTACACCTTC
NA,TRBJ1-6,TRBV11-2,NA,CASNLREGNSPLHF,TGTGCCAGCAACCTGAGGGAGGGGAATTCACCCCTCCACTTT
NA,TRBJ1-6,TRBV27,NA,CASSYTVGGSPLHF,TGTGCCAGCAGTTACACCGTGGGGGGTTCACCCCTCCACTTT
once,TRBJ1-2,TRBV12-5,TRBD1,CASGMRTGKDIYGYTF,TGTGCTAGTGGCATGAGGACAGGCAAAGACATCTATGGCTACACCTTC
NA,TRBJ1-2,TRBV19,TRBD1,CASSILPGQGTNYGYTF,TGTGCCAGTAGTATCCTTCCGGGACAGGGAACGAACTATGGCTACACCTTC
NA,TRBJ2-7,TRBV6-5,NA,CASSPRGTGAYEQYF,TGTGCCAGCAGCCCGCGGGGGACAGGAGCCTACGAGCAGTACTTC
NA,TRBJ2-1,TRBV7-2,NA,CASSPLGSSYNEQFF,TGTGCCAGCAGTCCGTTGGGGAGCTCCTACAATGAGCAGTTCTTC
NA,TRBJ1-4,TRBV28,NA,CASSSPRGPTNEKLFF,TGTGCCAGCAGTTCGCCCAGGGGCCCAACTAATGAAAAACTGTTTTTT
NA,TRBJ1-1,TRBV7-8,TRBD1,CASSLGTAGMNTEAFF,TGTGCCAGCAGCTTGGGGACAGCTGGAATGAACACTGAAGCTTTCTTT
once,TRBJ2-1,TRBV6-5,NA,CASTIPRGSYNEQFF,TGTGCCAGCACTATTCCCCGTGGCTCCTACAATGAGCAGTTCTTC
NA,TRBJ1-1,TRBV5-6,NA,CASSLPRVQGMNTEAFF,TGTGCCAGCAGCTTGCCCAGGGTTCAGGGAATGAACACTGAAGCTTTCTTT
NA,TRBJ1-6,TRBV9,NA,CASSELDRMGLSPLHF,TGTGCCAGCAGCGAATTAGACAGGATGGGTCTATCACCCCTCCACTTT
NA,TRBJ1-1,TRBV6-1,NA,CASSELVRNTEAFF,TGTGCCAGCAGTGAACTCGTCAGGAACACTGAAGCTTTCTTT
few,TRBJ2-1,TRBV19,NA,CASSIKQGFSFDNEQFF,TGTGCCAGTAGTATAAAACAGGGATTCTCTTTTGACAATGAGCAGTTCTTC
once,TRBJ2-1,TRBV2,TRBD1,CASGQGVLYNEQFF,TGTGCCAGCGGCCAGGGGGTACTGTACAATGAGCAGTTCTTC
once,TRBJ2-5,TRBV7-3,NA,CASSLGPGGETQYF,TGTGCCAGCAGCTTGGGTCCCGGCGGAGAGACCCAGTACTTC
NA,TRBJ1-1,TRBV12-3/TRBV12-4,NA,CASSLQGTEAFF,TGTGCCAGCAGTTTACAGGGCACTGAAGCTTTCTTT
NA,TRBJ2-1,TRBV7-2,NA,CASSLAVLTGEQFF,TGTGCCAGCAGCTTAGCAGTATTGACAGGCGAGCAGTTCTTC
NA,TRBJ2-3,TRBV5-8,NA,CASTGRSSSTDTQYF,TGTGCCAGCACCGGTAGGAGCTCTAGCACAGATACGCAGTATTTT